Reported below is one TCR beta chain. Its antigen is unidentified. Reverse transcribed after extraction, RNA yielded cDNA as the sequencing template. Repertoires were generated with immunoSEQ multiplex PCR, while TCRdb's copy carries only in-frame clones and drops some. Found here are 30,000 to 35,000 clones, around 59% of them singletons; the top ten hold 40%. These data are taken from a study of CD8+ T cells in alopecia areata. With 2 bases clipped from V and 0 bases from J, the junction kept 4 bases outside the gene matches. The CDR3 extends over 15 amino acids. The V gene's germline CDR1 is SGDLS and CDR2 YYNGEE. Alopecia areata patients provided lesional scalp punch biopsies and peripheral blood. Points from the study as a whole: Greater clonality was observed in lesional scalp samples, especially alopecia totalis/universalis, versus normal scalp. The study found TCR sharing across patients less clear than in mice, possibly for HLA reasons. Scalp samples also yield sequences of resident alphabeta T cells from normal skin.

The TCR sequence derives from a human donor with alopecia areata. The genes are TRBV9 and TRBJ1-1; TRBD1 agrees at 7 bases. The sample was NKG2D-high CD8+ T cells sorted from blood. CDR3 sequence reads: CASSVEQGLNTEAFF. The CDR3 nucleotides are TGTGCCAGCAGCGTGGAACAGGGGTTGAACACTGAAGCTTTCTTT. Full variable domain (remainder filled in from reference TRBV9 and TRBJ1-1): DSGVTQTPKHLITATGQRVTLRCSPRSGDLSVYWYQQSLDQGLQFLIQYYNGEERAKGNILERFSAQQFPDLHSELNLSSLELGDSALYFCASSVEQGLNTEAFFGQGTRLTVV.